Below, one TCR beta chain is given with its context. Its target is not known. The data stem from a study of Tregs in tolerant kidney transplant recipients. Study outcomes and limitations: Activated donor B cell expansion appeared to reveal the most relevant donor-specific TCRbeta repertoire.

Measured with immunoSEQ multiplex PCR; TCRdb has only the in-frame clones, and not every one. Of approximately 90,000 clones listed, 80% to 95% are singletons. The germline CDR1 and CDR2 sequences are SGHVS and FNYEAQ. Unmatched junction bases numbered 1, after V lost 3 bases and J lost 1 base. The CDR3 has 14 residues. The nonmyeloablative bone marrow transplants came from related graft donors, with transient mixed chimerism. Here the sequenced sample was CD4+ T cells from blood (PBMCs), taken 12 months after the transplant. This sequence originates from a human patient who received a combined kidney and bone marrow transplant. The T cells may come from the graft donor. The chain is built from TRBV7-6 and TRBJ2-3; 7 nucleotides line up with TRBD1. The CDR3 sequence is CASSFGQGTDTQYF. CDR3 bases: TGTGCCAGCAGCTTCGGACAGGGCACAGATACGCAGTATTTT. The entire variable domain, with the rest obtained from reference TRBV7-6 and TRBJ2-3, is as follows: GAGVSQSPRYKVTKRGQDVALRCDPISGHVSLYWYRQALGQGPEFLTYFNYEAQQDKSGLPNDRFSAERPEGSISTLTIQRTEQRDSAMYRCASSFGQGTDTQYFGPGTRLTVL.